Listed below are T cell receptor beta chains from one sample, sequenced in a study of T cells of healthy individuals. TCRdb reanalysed the 5' RACE reads using MiXCR and keeps one entry per CDR3 protein. The table records about 100,000 distinct CDR3 sequences, around 17% of them present only once. All receptors derive from a human donor in good health. CDR3s include the opening cysteine and the closing phenylalanine or tryptophan. A D gene is named only where the DNA matches it firmly. Expanded clones get a size class; other rows say once, few or many, or leave the size out.

TRBV2,.,TRBJ2-1,many,CASSDLLGGARENEQFF,TGTGCCAGCAGTGACCTCTTGGGGGGGGCCCGGGAGAATGAGCAGTTCTTC
TRBV11-2,.,TRBJ2-3,.,CASSFLSGRTDTQYF,TGTGCCAGCAGCTTCCTAAGCGGTCGCACAGATACGCAGTATTTT
TRBV12-3/TRBV12-4,.,TRBJ1-5,many,CASSWGDLNQPQHF,TGTGCCAGCAGTTGGGGGGACCTAAATCAGCCCCAGCATTTT
TRBV28,.,TRBJ1-6,many,CASSLGQSQSPLHF,TGTGCCAGCAGTTTAGGACAATCTCAATCACCCCTCCACTTT
TRBV7-2,.,TRBJ1-1,.,CASSLDEGRMNTEAFF,TGTGCCAGCAGCTTAGATGAGGGACGGATGAACACTGAAGCTTTCTTT
TRBV7-9,.,TRBJ2-3,few,CASLGPTDTQYF,TGTGCCAGTCTGGGACCCACAGATACGCAGTATTTT
TRBV18,.,TRBJ1-4,.,CASSPFATNEKLFF,TGTGCCAGCTCACCGTTTGCAACTAATGAAAAACTGTTTTTT
TRBV18,TRBD2,TRBJ2-3,many,CASSPPGLGTDTQYF,TGTGCCAGCTCACCGCCGGGACTAGGAACAGATACGCAGTATTTT
TRBV4-3,TRBD1,TRBJ2-2,few,CASSQDVTGGAVWGGTGELFF,TGCGCCAGCAGCCAAGATGTGACAGGGGGCGCGGTGTGGGGTGGCACCGGGGAGCTGTTTTTT
TRBV4-2,.,TRBJ1-1,few,CASSQDEEGGLGTEAFF,TGTGCCAGCAGCCAAGATGAGGAGGGGGGCTTGGGCACTGAAGCTTTCTTT
TRBV4-1,TRBD1,TRBJ2-1,many,CASSQVLTGGNQFF,TGCGCCAGCAGCCAAGTACTGACAGGGGGAAATCAGTTCTTC
TRBV4-1,.,TRBJ1-4,.,CASSQVWTPARGEKLFF,TGCGCCAGCAGCCAAGTCTGGACCCCCGCGAGGGGTGAAAAACTGTTTTTT
TRBV6-6,.,TRBJ2-7,.,CASGRGPARYEQYF,TGTGCCAGCGGGAGGGGGCCCGCCCGATACGAGCAGTACTTC
TRBV3-1,.,TRBJ1-5,many,CASSQGTENNQPQHF,TGTGCCAGCAGCCAAGGGACCGAGAACAATCAGCCCCAGCATTTT
TRBV20-1,.,TRBJ2-2,.,CSARETGTSGELFF,TGCAGTGCTAGGGAGACAGGGACTTCCGGGGAGCTGTTTTTT
TRBV28,TRBD1,TRBJ2-1,.,CASSLFQGAKGNEQFF,TGTGCCAGCAGTTTATTTCAGGGGGCTAAGGGCAATGAGCAGTTCTTC
TRBV7-7,.,TRBJ2-5,few,CASSLGGLGTQYF,TGTGCTAGCAGCTTGGGGGGACTGGGGACCCAGTACTTC
TRBV29-1,.,TRBJ1-2,.,CSVHRGNYGYTF,TGCAGCGTTCATCGAGGGAACTATGGCTACACCTTC
TRBV25-1,.,TRBJ2-5,few,CASRKNPGAGQETQYF,TGTGCCAGCAGGAAAAACCCAGGGGCAGGGCAAGAGACCCAGTACTTC
TRBV4-3,TRBD1,TRBJ2-1,.,CASSQVATGWSYNEQFF,TGCGCCAGCAGCCAAGTCGCGACAGGGTGGTCCTACAATGAGCAGTTCTTC
TRBV29-1,.,TRBJ2-5,few,CSVEQGQETQYF,TGCAGCGTTGAACAGGGCCAAGAGACCCAGTACTTC
TRBV2,TRBD1,TRBJ2-2,few,CASFGTATGELFF,TGTGCCAGCTTCGGGACAGCCACCGGGGAGCTGTTTTTT
TRBV18,.,TRBJ1-1,few,CASSSRGGLTEAFF,TGTGCCAGCTCATCCAGAGGGGGGCTCACTGAAGCTTTCTTT
TRBV27,.,TRBJ1-1,few,CASSLSRQGNTEAFF,TGTGCCAGCAGTTTATCGAGGCAGGGGAACACTGAAGCTTTCTTT
TRBV20-1,.,TRBJ2-3,many,CSAAYPTGTNTDTQYF,TGCAGTGCTGCCTACCCAACCGGGACAAACACAGATACGCAGTATTTT
TRBV6-2/TRBV6-3,TRBD2,TRBJ2-5,few,CASRILAGETQYF,TGTGCCAGCAGGATACTAGCGGGAGAGACCCAGTACTTC
TRBV20-1,.,TRBJ2-7,.,CSAFKGTLSYEQYF,TGCAGTGCTTTCAAGGGAACCTTATCCTACGAGCAGTACTTC
TRBV4-3,.,TRBJ1-4,.,CASSQEGEGTEKLFF,TGCGCCAGCAGCCAAGAAGGGGAAGGGACTGAAAAACTGTTTTTT
TRBV20-1,TRBD1,TRBJ2-3,.,CSARDRTGDLGTDTQYF,TGCAGTGCTAGAGATCGGACAGGGGATTTGGGCACAGATACGCAGTATTTT
TRBV6-2/TRBV6-3,.,TRBJ1-1,many,CASSFGQPYMNTEAFF,TGTGCCAGCAGCTTCGGACAACCCTACATGAACACTGAAGCTTTCTTT
TRBV5-4,TRBD1,TRBJ1-4,.,CASSRDSANEKLFF,TGTGCCAGCAGTCGGGACAGCGCTAATGAAAAACTGTTTTTT
TRBV4-2,.,TRBJ2-7,.,CVSSPERDHNEQYF,TGTGTCAGCAGCCCCGAGAGGGATCACAACGAGCAGTACTTC
TRBV5-1,TRBD1,TRBJ2-7,.,CASSDRDRASYEQYF,TGCGCCAGCAGCGACCGGGACAGGGCCTCCTACGAGCAGTACTTC
TRBV7-9,TRBD2,TRBJ2-3,.,CASSLGSGGDTQYF,TGTGCCAGCAGCTTAGGGAGCGGGGGAGATACGCAGTATTTT
TRBV7-2,TRBD1,TRBJ1-3,few,CASSNRGRENTIYF,TGTGCCAGCAGCAACAGGGGGCGAGAAAACACCATATATTTT
TRBV7-8,.,TRBJ2-3,.,CASSLRPVTDTQYF,TGTGCCAGCAGCTTGCGCCCGGTCACAGATACGCAGTATTTT
TRBV12-3/TRBV12-4,TRBD2,TRBJ2-3,.,CASRKTSGNTDTQYF,TGTGCCAGCAGGAAGACTAGCGGAAACACAGATACGCAGTATTTT
TRBV12-3/TRBV12-4,.,TRBJ2-5,many,CASSLTATPSLGETQYF,TGTGCCAGCAGTTTGACCGCGACACCCTCACTGGGAGAGACCCAGTACTTC
TRBV20-1,.,TRBJ1-5,many,CSAREDGSNQPQHF,TGCAGTGCTAGAGAGGACGGTAGCAATCAGCCCCAGCATTTT
TRBV25-1,.,TRBJ1-1,many,CASSGRHGRRTEAFF,TGTGCCAGCAGTGGTAGACATGGGAGAAGGACTGAAGCTTTCTTT
TRBV6-5,TRBD2,TRBJ2-7,.,CASSYPGLAGEQYF,TGTGCCAGCAGTTACCCGGGACTAGCTGGCGAGCAGTACTTC
TRBV14,.,TRBJ2-1,.,CASSVLRTFSGTYNEQFF,TGTGCCAGCAGCGTACTTAGGACATTTAGCGGAACCTACAATGAGCAGTTCTTC
TRBV2,.,TRBJ1-6,many,CASKRTYNSPLHF,TGTGCCAGCAAAAGGACGTATAATTCACCCCTCCACTTT